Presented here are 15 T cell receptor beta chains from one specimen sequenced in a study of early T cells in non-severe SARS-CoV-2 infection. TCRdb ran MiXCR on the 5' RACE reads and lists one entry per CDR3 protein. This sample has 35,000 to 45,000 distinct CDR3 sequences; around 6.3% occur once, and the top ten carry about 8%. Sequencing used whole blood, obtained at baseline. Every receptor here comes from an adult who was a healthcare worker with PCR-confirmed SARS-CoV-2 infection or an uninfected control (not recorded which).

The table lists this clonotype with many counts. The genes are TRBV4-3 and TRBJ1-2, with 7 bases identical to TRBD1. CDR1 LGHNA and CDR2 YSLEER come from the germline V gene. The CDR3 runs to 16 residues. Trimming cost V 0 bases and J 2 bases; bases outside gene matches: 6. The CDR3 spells CASSQDPGTANYGYTF. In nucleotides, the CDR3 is TGCGCCAGCAGCCAAGATCCCGGGACAGCCAACTATGGCTACACCTTC.

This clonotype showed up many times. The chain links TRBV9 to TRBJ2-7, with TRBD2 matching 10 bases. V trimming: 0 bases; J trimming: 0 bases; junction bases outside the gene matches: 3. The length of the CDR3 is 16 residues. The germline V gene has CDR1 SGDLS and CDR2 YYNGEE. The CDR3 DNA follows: TGTGCCAGCAGCGTAGCGAGCGGGGGGGCCTCCTACGAGCAGTACTTC. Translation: CASSVASGGASYEQYF.

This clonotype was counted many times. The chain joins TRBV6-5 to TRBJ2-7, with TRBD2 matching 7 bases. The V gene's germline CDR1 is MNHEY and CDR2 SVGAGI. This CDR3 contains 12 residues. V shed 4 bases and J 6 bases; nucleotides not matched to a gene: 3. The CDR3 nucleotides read TGTGCCAGCAGTTGGGGGGGATCCGAGCAGTACTTC. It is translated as CASSWGGSEQYF.

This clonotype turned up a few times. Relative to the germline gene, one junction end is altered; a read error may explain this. Here the CDR3 DNA reads TGTGTCAGCAGCCTGCCGGACTGGTACACAGATACGCAGTATTTT. Protein product: CVSSLPDWYTDTQYF. V usage is TRBV7-9 and J usage is TRBJ2-3, with D maybe TRBD2 (5 bases). The CDR3 has 15 residues. Germline-derived CDR1 and CDR2 are SEHNR and FQNEAQ (reference sequence).

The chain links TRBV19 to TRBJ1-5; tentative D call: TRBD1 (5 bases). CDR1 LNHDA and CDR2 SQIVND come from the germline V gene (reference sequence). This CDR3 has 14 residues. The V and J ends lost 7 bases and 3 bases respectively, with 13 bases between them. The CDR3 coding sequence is TGTGCCAGTAATGCAGGGAGAGACAATCAGCCCCAGCATTTT. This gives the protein CASNAGRDNQPQHF.

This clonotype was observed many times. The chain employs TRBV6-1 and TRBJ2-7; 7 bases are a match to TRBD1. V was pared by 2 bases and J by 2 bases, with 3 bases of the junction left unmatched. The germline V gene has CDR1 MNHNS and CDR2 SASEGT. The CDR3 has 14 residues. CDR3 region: CASSERQGAYEQYF. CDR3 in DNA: TGTGCCAGCAGTGAACGACAGGGAGCCTACGAGCAGTACTTC.

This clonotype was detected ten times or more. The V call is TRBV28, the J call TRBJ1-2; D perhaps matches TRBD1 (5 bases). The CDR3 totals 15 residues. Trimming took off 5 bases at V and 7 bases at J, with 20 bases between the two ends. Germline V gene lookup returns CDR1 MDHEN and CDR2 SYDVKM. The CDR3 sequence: CASSIPRAFRGGYTF. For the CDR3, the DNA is TGTGCCAGCAGTATCCCCAGGGCCTTTCGAGGTGGCTACACCTTC.

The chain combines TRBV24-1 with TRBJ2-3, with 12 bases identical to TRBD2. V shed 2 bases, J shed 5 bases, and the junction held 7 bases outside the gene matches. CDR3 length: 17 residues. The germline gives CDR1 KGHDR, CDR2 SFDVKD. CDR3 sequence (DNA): TGTGCCACCAGTGATTACCAGACTAGCGGGGGTGAAGATACGCAGTATTTT. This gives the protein CATSDYQTSGGEDTQYF.

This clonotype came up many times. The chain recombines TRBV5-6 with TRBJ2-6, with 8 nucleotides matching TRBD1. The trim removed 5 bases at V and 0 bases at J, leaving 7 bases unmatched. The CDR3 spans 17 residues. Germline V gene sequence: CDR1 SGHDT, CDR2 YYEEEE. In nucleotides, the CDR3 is TGTGCCAGCAGAGAGACAGGGGTTAGCTCTGGGGCCAACGTCCTGACTTTC. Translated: CASRETGVSSGANVLTF. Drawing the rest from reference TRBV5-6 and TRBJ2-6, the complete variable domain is DAGVTQSPTHLIKTRGQQVTLRCSPKSGHDTVSWYQQALGQGPQFIFQYYEEEERQRGNFPDRFSGHQFPNYSSELNVNALLLGDSALYLCASRETGVSSGANVLTFGAGSRLTVL.

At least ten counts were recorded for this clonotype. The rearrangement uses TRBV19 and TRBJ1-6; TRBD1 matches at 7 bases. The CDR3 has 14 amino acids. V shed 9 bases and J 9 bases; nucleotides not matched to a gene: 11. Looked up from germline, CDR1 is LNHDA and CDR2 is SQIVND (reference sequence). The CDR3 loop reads CASANTGDASPLHF. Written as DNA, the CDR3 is TGTGCCAGCGCAAATACAGGGGACGCTTCACCCCTCCACTTT.

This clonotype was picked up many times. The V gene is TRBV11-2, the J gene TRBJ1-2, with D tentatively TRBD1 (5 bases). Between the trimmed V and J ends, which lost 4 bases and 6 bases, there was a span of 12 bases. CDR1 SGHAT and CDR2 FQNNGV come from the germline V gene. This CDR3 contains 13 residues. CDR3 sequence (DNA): TGTGCCAGCAGCTGGGGAGCAGGGAATGGCTACACCTTC. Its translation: CASSWGAGNGYTF.

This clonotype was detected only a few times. In DNA form, the CDR3 reads TGTGCCAGCAGCTTAAGAGCGGGGGTAGGAGATACGCAGTATTTT. Its protein product is CASSLRAGVGDTQYF. This chain joins TRBV7-3 and TRBJ2-3; TRBD2 agrees at 8 bases. The CDR3 is 15 residues long. The V gene end was trimmed by 1 base and the J gene end by 5 bases; junction bases not matched to a gene: 5. Per germline, CDR1 SGHTA and CDR2 FQGTGA.

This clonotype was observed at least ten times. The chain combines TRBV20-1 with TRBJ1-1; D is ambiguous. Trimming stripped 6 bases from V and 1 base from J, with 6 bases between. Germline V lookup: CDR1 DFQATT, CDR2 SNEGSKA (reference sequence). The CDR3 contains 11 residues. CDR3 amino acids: CSAGANTEAFF. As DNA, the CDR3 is TGCAGTGCGGGCGCGAACACTGAAGCTTTCTTT.

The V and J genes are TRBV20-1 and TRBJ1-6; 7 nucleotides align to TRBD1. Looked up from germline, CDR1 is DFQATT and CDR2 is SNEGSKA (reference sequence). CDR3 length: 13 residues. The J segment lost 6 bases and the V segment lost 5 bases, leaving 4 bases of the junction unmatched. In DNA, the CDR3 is TGCAGTGCTCGGGGACAGCTTAATTCACCCCTCCACTTT. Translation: CSARGQLNSPLHF.

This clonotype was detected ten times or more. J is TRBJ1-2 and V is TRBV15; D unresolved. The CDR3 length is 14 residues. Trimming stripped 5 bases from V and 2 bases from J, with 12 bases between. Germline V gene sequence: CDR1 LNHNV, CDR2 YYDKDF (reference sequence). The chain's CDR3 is CATSVEVRNYGYTF. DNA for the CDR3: TGTGCCACCAGCGTGGAAGTCCGCAACTATGGCTACACCTTC.